This TCR beta chain was recorded in a study of preoperative IRX-2 immunotherapy in early breast cancer. With 1 base removed from V and 0 bases from J, the gap between germline ends came to 4 bases. The CDR3 length is 14 residues. The germline V gene encodes CDR1 ENHRY and CDR2 SYGVKD. Treatment given: preoperative locoregional IRX-2 cytokine immunotherapy. Measured with immunoSEQ multiplex PCR; TCRdb has only the in-frame clones, and not every one. The repertoire holds 6,500 to 9,500 clones, with 80% as singletons. The receptor was isolated from a human donor with breast cancer. The sample in question was tumor tissue, obtained after IRX-2 immunotherapy. The gene calls are TRBV10-3 and TRBJ2-4; D unresolved. The CDR3 nucleotides read TGTGCCATCAGTGAGTGGGGAGCCAAAAACATTCAGTACTTC. This translates into CAISEWGAKNIQYF.